Listed below are T cell receptor beta chains from one sample, sequenced in a study of cytomegalovirus exposure and HLA in healthy donors. Data came from immunoSEQ multiplex PCR; TCRdb stores just in-frame clones and leaves some out. Counted here are some 160,000 clones, around 73% occurring once; the ten biggest clones make up under 5.5%. Sequenced material: PBMCs. These receptors were taken from a woman aged 18-29 years in good health and CMV-seropositive. Both conserved end residues are part of each CDR3. Fields, in order: V gene, D gene, clone size, J gene, CDR3 protein, CDR3 DNA. D genes are given only for firm matches. Clone sizes are given selectively: once, few, many, or a class where the clone is expanded.

>TRBV10-3|.|once|TRBJ2-2
CAVTRGGPMELFF
TGTGCCGTAACGAGGGGGGGGCCTATGGAGCTGTTTTTT
>TRBV4-1|.|.|TRBJ1-6
CASSQDSRVSPLHF
TGCGCCAGCAGCCAAGATAGCAGGGTTTCACCCCTCCACTTT
>TRBV5-6|TRBD1|.|TRBJ1-4
CASSFTGAATNEKLFF
TGTGCCAGCAGCTTCACAGGGGCTGCAACTAATGAAAAACTGTTTTTT
>TRBV4-3|.|few|TRBJ2-7
CASSQGEGRYEQYF
TGCGCCAGCAGCCAAGGTGAGGGTCGCTACGAGCAGTACTTC
>TRBV18|.|.|TRBJ2-1
CASSPAAAGLSYNEQFF
TGTGCCAGCTCACCCGCAGCCGCGGGGCTCTCCTACAATGAGCAGTTCTTC
>TRBV21-1|.|.|TRBJ1-1
CASSRRTGRKAEAFF
TGTGCCAGCAGCAGAAGGACAGGGAGAAAGGCTGAAGCTTTCTTT
>TRBV27|TRBD1|.|TRBJ1-6
CASSITGEESSLHF
TGTGCCAGCAGTATAACAGGGGAAGAATCATCCCTCCACTTT
>TRBV19|TRBD2|.|TRBJ2-2
CASSMGLVGTGELFF
TGTGCCAGTAGTATGGGACTAGTGGGTACCGGGGAGCTGTTTTTT
>TRBV7-2|TRBD1|few|TRBJ1-1
CASLSGQMNTEAFF
TGTGCAAGCCTATCGGGACAGATGAACACTGAAGCTTTCTTT
>TRBV6-6|TRBD1|.|TRBJ2-3
CASSPGTARTDTQYF
TGTGCCAGCAGTCCCGGGACAGCCCGCACAGATACGCAGTATTTT
>TRBV6-5|TRBD1|.|TRBJ1-5
CASRKGQGSNQPQHF
TGTGCCAGCAGGAAAGGACAGGGAAGCAATCAGCCCCAGCATTTT
>TRBV5-4|.|few|TRBJ2-3
CASRGDSITSQGTQYF
TGTGCCAGCAGGGGGGACTCGATCACCTCTCAAGGTACGCAGTATTTT
>TRBV6-1|.|few|TRBJ1-5
CASSVTVSNQPQHF
TGTGCCAGCAGTGTGACAGTTAGCAATCAGCCCCAGCATTTT
>TRBV10-3|TRBD1|.|TRBJ1-1
CAISEADRGALEAFF
TGTGCCATCAGTGAGGCGGACAGGGGCGCCCTGGAAGCTTTCTTT
>TRBV19|.|.|TRBJ1-4
CASSIIGEHNEKLFF
TGTGCCAGTAGTATAATCGGGGAGCACAATGAAAAACTGTTTTTT
>TRBV2|TRBD1|.|TRBJ1-2
CASSVGRTGFNYGYTF
TGTGCCAGCAGTGTGGGGAGGACAGGGTTTAACTATGGCTACACCTTC
>TRBV28|.|once|TRBJ1-5
CASSRHPYQPQHF
TGTGCCAGCAGCCGACATCCCTATCAGCCCCAGCATTTT
>TRBV18|TRBD2|few|TRBJ2-1
CASSVSGGLYEQFF
TGTGCCAGCTCGGTTAGCGGGGGTCTATATGAGCAGTTCTTC
>TRBV6-6|TRBD1|.|TRBJ1-3
CASSNPGGGGNTIYF
TGTGCCAGCAGCAATCCAGGGGGCGGTGGAAACACCATATATTTT
>TRBV7-3|TRBD1|.|TRBJ1-1
CATNTTGPGGTEAFF
TGTGCCACCAATACGACAGGTCCAGGGGGCACTGAAGCTTTCTTT
>TRBV2|TRBD2|.|TRBJ2-5
CASRWDPSGGSQETQYF
TGTGCCAGCAGATGGGATCCTAGCGGGGGTTCGCAAGAGACCCAGTACTTC
>TRBV5-4|.|few|TRBJ2-3
CASSLRLGGGTDTQYF
TGTGCCAGCAGCTTGCGGCTGGGCGGGGGCACAGATACGCAGTATTTT
>TRBV5-1|TRBD2|once|TRBJ2-5
CASSSEGRVKETQYF
TGCGCCAGCAGCTCGGAGGGGAGGGTCAAGGAGACCCAGTACTTC
>TRBV5-4|.|.|TRBJ2-7
CASSLGAASYEQYF
TGTGCCAGCAGCTTGGGGGCAGCTTCCTACGAGCAGTACTTC
>TRBV6-1|.|.|TRBJ2-7
CASSPRGGAYGEQYF
TGTGCCAGCAGTCCAAGGGGGGGGGCCTATGGGGAGCAGTACTTC
>TRBV12-5|.|.|TRBJ1-1
CASGPSTPGNTEAFF
TGTGCTAGTGGTCCGTCTACTCCGGGGAACACTGAAGCTTTCTTT
>TRBV18|.|.|TRBJ2-7
CASSLNDRASSYEQYF
TGTGCCAGCTCACTCAATGACCGCGCTAGCTCCTACGAGCAGTACTTC